The clone carrying this T cell receptor (beta chain) was recorded many times. Its antigen is unknown. Per germline, CDR1 ENHRY and CDR2 SYGVKD. V lost 2 bases and J 0 bases, leaving 10 bases between the germline ends. CDR3 length: 15 amino acids. This entry belongs to a study of T cells in Graves' hyperthyroidism and ophthalmopathy. Study summary: At initial diagnosis, before any treatment had begun, peripheral blood was obtained. Study-wide findings and caveats: In the analysis, a 13 V-J model separated ophthalmopathy from stable hyperthyroidism.

TCR beta CDR3 regions were amplified from RNA. The primer set for the first-round RT-PCR of the TCR CDR3 was HTBI. TCRdb reprocessed the multiplex PCR reads with MiXCR, giving one entry per CDR3 protein. The sample holds 400,000 to 500,000 distinct CDR3 sequences; roughly 13% are singletons and the top ten take less than 6.5%. Researchers defined stable Graves' hyperthyroidism as no ophthalmopathy progression within 18 months. From 10 ml of fresh peripheral blood, PBMCs were isolated. This chain connects TRBV10-3 to TRBJ1-1; the D is unclear. The sequenced sample consisted of blood. The source is a woman aged 18-35 years with Graves' hyperthyroidism. The CDR3 DNA is TGTGCCATCAGTGAGGCAGGCGCCATGAACACTGAAGCTTTCTTT. Encoded protein: CAISEAGAMNTEAFF.